Included here is one TCR beta chain sequence, with context. The source of the sample is a study of blood T cell repertoires in COVID-19. Overall study: Both acute and convalescent COVID-19 samples were obtained from the United States, Italy and Spain. The cDNA or gDNA used as material had been derived from T cells, B-cell-depleted T cells, or PBMCs.

Original methodology: Estimated nucleated cell counts came from reference gene primer amplification. Method: immunoSEQ multiplex PCR; TCRdb's copy keeps in-frame clones and lacks some. V and J calls plus clone size are reproduced from that table; the DNA served to infer D and trimming. The table records tens of thousands of clones, nearly 80% of them present only once. Seattle's cohort entered during active infection and was followed longitudinally. V was clipped by 0 bases and J by 8 bases; unmatched bases: 3. The CDR3 consists of 13 residues. Germline loops: CDR1 SGHNT, CDR2 YYREEE (reference sequence).

The sequence was obtained from an older man with COVID-19, enrolled during active disease. The rearrangement uses TRBV5-4 and TRBJ1-2; TRBD1 aligns across 8 bases. The sample comprised peripheral blood. CDR3 coding DNA: TGTGCCAGCAGCTTGGAAACAGGGGGGGGCTACACCTTC. Residues: CASSLETGGGYTF.